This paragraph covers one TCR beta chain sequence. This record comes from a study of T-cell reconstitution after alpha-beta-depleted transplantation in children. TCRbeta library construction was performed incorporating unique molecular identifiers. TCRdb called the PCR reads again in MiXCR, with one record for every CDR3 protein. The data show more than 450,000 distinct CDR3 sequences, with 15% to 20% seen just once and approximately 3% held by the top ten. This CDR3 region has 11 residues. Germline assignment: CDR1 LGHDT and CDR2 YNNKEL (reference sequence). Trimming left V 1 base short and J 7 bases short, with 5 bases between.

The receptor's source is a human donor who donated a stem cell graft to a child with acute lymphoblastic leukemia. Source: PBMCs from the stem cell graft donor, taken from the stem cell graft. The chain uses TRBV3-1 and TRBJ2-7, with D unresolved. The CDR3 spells CASSQAGEQYF. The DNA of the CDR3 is TGTGCCAGCAGCCAAGCCGGGGAGCAGTACTTC.